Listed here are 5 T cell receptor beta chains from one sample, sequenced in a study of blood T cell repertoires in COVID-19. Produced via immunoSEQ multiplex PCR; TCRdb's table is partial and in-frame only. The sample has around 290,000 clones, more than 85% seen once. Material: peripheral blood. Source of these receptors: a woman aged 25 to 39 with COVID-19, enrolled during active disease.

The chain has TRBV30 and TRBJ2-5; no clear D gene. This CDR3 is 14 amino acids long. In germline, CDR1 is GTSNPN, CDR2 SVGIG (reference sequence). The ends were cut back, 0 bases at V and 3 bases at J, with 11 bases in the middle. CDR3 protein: CAWSVYRRKETQYF. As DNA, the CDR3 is TGTGCCTGGAGTGTATATAGGCGGAAAGAGACCCAGTACTTC.

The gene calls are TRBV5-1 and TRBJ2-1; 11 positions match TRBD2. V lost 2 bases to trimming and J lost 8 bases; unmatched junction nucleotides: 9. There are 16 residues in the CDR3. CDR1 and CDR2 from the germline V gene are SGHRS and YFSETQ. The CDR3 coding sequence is TGCGCCAGCAGCTTCGATCGACTAGCGGGAAAGGATGAGCAGTTCTTC. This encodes CASSFDRLAGKDEQFF.

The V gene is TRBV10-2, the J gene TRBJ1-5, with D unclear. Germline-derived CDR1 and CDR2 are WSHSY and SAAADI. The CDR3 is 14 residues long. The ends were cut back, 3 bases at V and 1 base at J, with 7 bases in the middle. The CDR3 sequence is CASSDRTSNQPQHF. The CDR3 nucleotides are TGCGCCAGCAGTGACAGAACCAGCAATCAGCCCCAGCATTTT.

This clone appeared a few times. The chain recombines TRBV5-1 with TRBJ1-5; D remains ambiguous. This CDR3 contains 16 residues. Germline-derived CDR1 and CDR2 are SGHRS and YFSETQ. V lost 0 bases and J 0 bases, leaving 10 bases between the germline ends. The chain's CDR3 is CASSLEGGHSNQPQHF. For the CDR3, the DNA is TGCGCCAGCAGCTTGGAGGGAGGCCATAGCAATCAGCCCCAGCATTTT. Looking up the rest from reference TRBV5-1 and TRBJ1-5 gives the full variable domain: KAGVTQTPRYLIKTRGQQVTLSCSPISGHRSVSWYQQTPGQGLQFLFEYFSETQRNKGNFPGRFSGRQFSNSRSEMNVSTLELGDSALYLCASSLEGGHSNQPQHFGDGTRLSIL.

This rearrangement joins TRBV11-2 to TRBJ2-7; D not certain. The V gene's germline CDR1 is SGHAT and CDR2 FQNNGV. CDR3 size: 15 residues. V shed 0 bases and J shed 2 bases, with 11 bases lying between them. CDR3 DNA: TGTGCCAGCAGCTTAGATCGGAACGGAGCCTACGAGCAGTACTTC. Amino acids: CASSLDRNGAYEQYF.